Following are 2 T cell receptor beta chains from one sample sequenced in a study of blood T cell repertoires in COVID-19. TCRdb's table, derived via immunoSEQ multiplex PCR, lists solely in-frame clones and lacks some. The sample has about 65,000 clones; approximately 77% are singletons. What was sequenced was peripheral blood. Receptor source: a human donor in a cohort sampled during active COVID-19.

The chain joins TRBV11-2 to TRBJ1-1, with D maybe TRBD1 (6 bases). The CDR3 loop spans 16 amino acids. The germline V gene has CDR1 SGHAT and CDR2 FQNNGV. V was cut by 2 bases and J by 0 bases, with 13 bases left in between. The CDR3 nucleotides read TGTGCCAGCAGCTTAAGGGACACAATTATGAACACTGAAGCTTTCTTT. Translating gives CASSLRDTIMNTEAFF.

The J gene is TRBJ2-5, the V gene TRBV19, with 14 bases matching TRBD2. V lost 6 bases and J lost 2; bases outside the gene matches: 2. Germline loops: CDR1 LNHDA, CDR2 SQIVND (reference sequence). The CDR3 spans 15 residues. CDR3: CASSRTSGGQETQYF. CDR3 in DNA: TGTGCCAGTAGCCGGACTAGCGGGGGGCAAGAGACCCAGTACTTC. The full variable domain, with the rest looked up from reference TRBV19 and TRBJ2-5, is DGGITQSPKYLFRKEGQNVTLSCEQNLNHDAMYWYRQDPGQGLRLIYYSQIVNDFQKGDIAEGYSVSREKKESFPLTVTSAQKNPTAFYLCASSRTSGGQETQYFGPGTRLLVL.